This is a list of T cell receptor beta chains from one sample in a study of PD-1 blockade in classical Hodgkin lymphoma. Generated by immunoSEQ multiplex PCR, the TCRdb table keeps only in-frame clones and is missing some. The sample yields nearly 55,000 clones, about 85% seen once. Sequencing used peripheral blood mononuclear cells (PBMCs), obtained at baseline. The receptors originated from a human donor with classical Hodgkin lymphoma. CDR3s include the opening cysteine and the closing phenylalanine or tryptophan. The D gene is left open where the match is weak. Size is omitted from some rows. Given values are once, few, many or a class for expanded clones.

TRBD1 NA TRBJ1-3 TRBV2 CASRGQEGNTIYF TGTGCCAGCAGGGGACAGGAAGGAAACACCATATATTTT
NA NA TRBJ1-2 TRBV29-1 CSVGGAGSYGYTF TGCAGCGTGGGGGGGGCAGGGAGCTATGGCTACACCTTC
TRBD2 NA TRBJ2-7 TRBV5-1 CASSLDSGRVNEQYF TGCGCCAGCAGCTTGGATAGCGGGAGAGTAAACGAGCAGTACTTC
NA NA TRBJ2-2 TRBV19 CASSIAGNTGELFF TGTGCCAGTAGTATAGCGGGGAACACCGGGGAGCTGTTTTTT
NA once TRBJ2-5 TRBV21-1 CASSAWTSGRARETQYF TGTGCCAGCAGCGCCTGGACTAGCGGGAGGGCCAGGGAGACCCAGTACTTC
NA NA TRBJ1-5 TRBV10-3 CAISGRGEPQHF TGTGCCATCAGTGGAAGGGGGGAGCCCCAGCATTTT
NA NA TRBJ1-2 TRBV30 CAWSSQPYGYTF TGTGCCTGGAGTTCCCAGCCCTATGGCTACACCTTC
NA NA TRBJ1-1 TRBV7-2 CASSVQALGAEAFF TGTGCCAGCAGCGTACAGGCCCTGGGGGCTGAAGCTTTCTTT
NA NA TRBJ1-6 TRBV6-5 CASSYSGLQGSPLHF TGTGCCAGCAGTTACTCCGGGCTCCAGGGTTCACCCCTCCACTTT
TRBD1 NA TRBJ1-5 TRBV5-4 CASSLGTTGNQPQHF TGTGCCAGCAGCTTGGGGACGACAGGGAATCAGCCCCAGCATTTT
TRBD1 NA TRBJ1-2 TRBV12-5 CASGLGGQGAFYGYTF TGTGCTAGTGGTTTGGGGGGACAGGGGGCCTTCTATGGCTACACCTTC
TRBD2 NA TRBJ2-1 TRBV19 CASSSQTAGALSYNEQFF TGTGCCAGTAGTTCCCAGACGGCGGGAGCCCTCTCCTACAATGAGCAGTTCTTC
NA NA TRBJ1-1 TRBV7-2 CASSLGQGFTEAFF TGTGCCAGCAGCTTAGGCCAGGGGTTCACTGAAGCTTTCTTT
NA many TRBJ1-1 TRBV30 CAWSVARGTEAFF TGTGCCTGGAGTGTGGCCAGGGGAACTGAAGCTTTCTTT
TRBD2 NA TRBJ2-1 TRBV15 CATSRDSGMLNEQFF TGTGCCACCAGCAGAGACAGCGGGATGCTCAATGAGCAGTTCTTC
NA NA TRBJ1-5 TRBV7-9 CASSRGEDQPQHF TGTGCCAGCAGTAGGGGGGAGGATCAGCCCCAGCATTTT
NA medium-sized TRBJ2-3 TRBV11-3 CASSGWSGADTQYF TGTGCCAGCAGCGGGTGGAGTGGGGCAGATACGCAGTATTTT
NA NA TRBJ2-7 TRBV27 CASSSSSTSRYEQYF TGTGCCAGCAGTTCTTCCAGTACCAGTCGATACGAGCAGTACTTC
NA NA TRBJ2-3 TRBV9 CASSVSPALASDTQYF TGTGCCAGCAGCGTATCTCCGGCCCTCGCTTCAGATACGCAGTATTTT
TRBD2 NA TRBJ2-3 TRBV7-2 CASSWTSGSADTQYF TGTGCCAGCAGCTGGACTAGCGGGAGCGCAGATACGCAGTATTTT
NA NA TRBJ2-3 TRBV4-2 CASSQGGGTDTQYF TGTGCCAGCAGCCAAGGCGGGGGCACAGATACGCAGTATTTT
NA NA TRBJ2-1 TRBV18 CASSPLGGVDNNEQFF TGTGCCAGCTCACCACTCGGAGGGGTTGATAACAATGAGCAGTTCTTC
NA NA TRBJ1-3 TRBV5-1 CASSGPSGNTIYF TGCGCCAGCAGTGGACCCTCTGGAAACACCATATATTTT
NA once TRBJ2-3 TRBV27 CASSVQVPTDTQYF TGTGCCAGCAGTGTACAGGTGCCAACAGATACGCAGTATTTT
NA NA TRBJ1-1 TRBV12-5 CASVSGSNTEAFF TGTGCTAGTGTTTCAGGCTCGAACACTGAAGCTTTCTTT
TRBD2 NA TRBJ2-1 TRBV6-5 CATSSGRLGGGEQFF TGTGCCACCTCTAGCGGGAGGCTGGGGGGTGGTGAGCAGTTCTTC
NA NA TRBJ1-1 TRBV5-1 CASSHSAANTEAFF TGCGCCAGCAGCCATTCGGCCGCGAACACTGAAGCTTTCTTT
NA NA TRBJ2-7 TRBV10-3 CAISAPGVEQYF TGTGCCATCAGTGCCCCGGGCGTTGAGCAGTACTTC
NA NA TRBJ2-5 TRBV27 CASSSAGAGEETQYF TGTGCCAGCAGTTCTGCGGGGGCGGGGGAAGAGACCCAGTACTTC
NA NA TRBJ2-7 TRBV4-3 CASSQDNHRTYEQYF TGCGCCAGCAGCCAAGATAACCATCGGACCTACGAGCAGTACTTC
NA NA TRBJ2-5 TRBV7-9 CASSPQIQETQYF TGTGCCAGCAGCCCACAGATACAAGAGACCCAGTACTTC
NA medium-sized TRBJ1-5 TRBV27 CASSFLGNQPQHF TGTGCCAGCAGTTTTTTAGGCAATCAGCCCCAGCATTTT
TRBD1 NA TRBJ1-4 TRBV18 CASSPIRTGGGQNEKLFF TGTGCCAGCTCACCGATTCGGACAGGGGGCGGTCAGAATGAAAAACTGTTTTTT
NA once TRBJ2-1 TRBV7-6 CASSYHGSSYNEQFF TGTGCCAGCAGCTACCACGGTAGCTCCTACAATGAGCAGTTCTTC
TRBD2 NA TRBJ2-2 TRBV7-2 CASSPRTSGLFELFF TGTGCCAGCAGCCCCCGGACTAGCGGCTTGTTTGAGCTGTTTTTT
TRBD1 NA TRBJ1-5 TRBV5-6 CASSVGQGDSNQPQHF TGTGCCAGCAGCGTGGGACAGGGGGATAGCAATCAGCCCCAGCATTTT
NA NA TRBJ1-1 TRBV11-2 CASSLAQLNTEAFF TGTGCCAGCAGCTTGGCACAGTTGAACACTGAAGCTTTCTTT
TRBD1 NA TRBJ2-7 TRBV9 CASGSGTGFSREQYF TGTGCCAGTGGGTCCGGGACAGGCTTCAGCCGCGAGCAGTACTTC
TRBD2 NA TRBJ2-3 TRBV30 CAWLTGTSKYF TGTGCCTGGCTTACCGGGACTAGCAAGTATTTT
TRBD2 NA TRBJ2-1 TRBV12-5 CASGLGLAGLYNEQFF TGTGCTAGTGGTCTGGGACTAGCGGGACTCTACAATGAGCAGTTCTTC
NA few TRBJ1-6 TRBV27 CASSLGAARSSYNSPLHF TGTGCCAGCAGTTTGGGTGCAGCACGGAGCTCCTATAATTCACCCCTCCACTTT
TRBD1 NA TRBJ1-2 TRBV10-3 CAISESGTANYGYTF TGTGCCATCAGTGAATCCGGGACAGCTAACTATGGCTACACCTTC
NA once TRBJ1-4 TRBV11-2 CASSPNRVPNEKLFF TGTGCCAGCAGCCCCAACAGGGTCCCTAATGAAAAACTGTTTTTT
NA NA TRBJ2-1 TRBV7-9 CASSSGGGALDEQFF TGTGCCAGCAGCTCAGGTGGGGGCGCCTTGGATGAGCAGTTCTTC
TRBD1 NA TRBJ2-6 TRBV5-1 CASSSQGAGANVLTF TGCGCCAGCAGCTCACAGGGGGCTGGGGCCAACGTCCTGACTTTC
TRBD1 NA TRBJ1-2 TRBV7-2 CASSLDGNRGGYTF TGTGCCAGCAGCTTAGACGGAAACAGGGGCGGCTACACCTTC
TRBD2 NA TRBJ2-1 TRBV15 CATSRDTSGGYNEQFF TGTGCCACCAGCAGAGATACTAGCGGAGGGTACAATGAGCAGTTCTTC
NA once TRBJ1-1 TRBV19 CASSFLGVRDRAAEAFF TGTGCCAGTAGTTTCCTGGGCGTTCGGGACCGAGCTGCTGAAGCTTTCTTT
TRBD1 NA TRBJ2-2 TRBV19 CASSSDRTNTGELFF TGTGCCAGTAGTTCGGACAGGACGAACACCGGGGAGCTGTTTTTT
TRBD1 NA TRBJ1-2 TRBV25-1 CASSEWSQGAYGYTF TGTGCCAGCAGTGAATGGAGCCAGGGGGCCTATGGCTACACCTTC
TRBD1 NA TRBJ1-5 TRBV6-5 CASSLGQGYQPQHF TGTGCCAGCAGTTTGGGACAGGGCTATCAGCCCCAGCATTTT
NA NA TRBJ1-1 TRBV14 CASSQDRGGKAFF TGTGCCAGCAGCCAAGACCGGGGGGGAAAAGCTTTCTTT
NA NA TRBJ2-1 TRBV15 CATSRDYEQFF TGTGCCACCAGCAGAGACTATGAGCAGTTCTTC
TRBD2 few TRBJ2-2 TRBV19 CASDPLAGGPETGELFF TGTGCCAGTGACCCCCTAGCGGGAGGGCCGGAAACCGGGGAGCTGTTTTTT
TRBD2 NA TRBJ2-7 TRBV9 CASSVGLAETYEQYF TGTGCCAGCAGCGTAGGGCTAGCGGAAACCTACGAGCAGTACTTC